A selection of T cell receptor beta chains follows, all from one sample in a study of radiation and T cells in renal cell carcinoma. Clones were sequenced by immunoSEQ multiplex PCR, and TCRdb holds only the in-frame ones, with some missing. The sample shows approximately 61,000 clones, around three quarters of them seen only once. The sequenced sample was blood, obtained from a patient whose treatment included radiotherapy and nephrectomy. These receptors were collected from a man aged 55 to 70 with renal cell carcinoma. CDR3s include the opening cysteine and the closing phenylalanine or tryptophan. The D gene is left open where the match is weak. Clone size appears in some rows only: once, few, many, or a class for an expanded clone.

J | V | D | size | DNA | CDR3
TRBJ1-2 | TRBV30 | NA | NA | TGTGCCTGGAGTGTACACCGGCAGCGCCGAGCTAACTATGGCTACACCTTC | CAWSVHRQRRANYGYTF
TRBJ2-1 | TRBV29-1 | TRBD2 | NA | TGCAGCGTTGAAGGGCTAGCGGACCACTACAATGAGCAGTTCTTC | CSVEGLADHYNEQFF
TRBJ1-2 | TRBV19 | TRBD1 | few | TGTGCCAGTAGTAACCCCTACAGGGGGCGGAGGGGCTACACCTTC | CASSNPYRGRRGYTF
TRBJ1-2 | TRBV19 | NA | NA | TGTGCCAGTAGTATGCAGAGAACTAACTATGGCTACACCTTC | CASSMQRTNYGYTF
TRBJ2-7 | TRBV29-1 | NA | NA | TGCAGCGTTGCCCTCCGGGCGGCTTACGAGCAGTACTTC | CSVALRAAYEQYF
TRBJ1-1 | TRBV2 | TRBD1 | NA | TGTGCCAGCAGGTCGGGGACAGGGCTTGGAACTGAAGCTTTCTTT | CASRSGTGLGTEAFF
TRBJ2-1 | TRBV6-5 | TRBD1 | NA | TGTGCCAGCAGTTTAAGACAGGGTAACCGAGGTGAGCAGTTCTTC | CASSLRQGNRGEQFF
TRBJ2-2 | TRBV5-1 | TRBD1 | NA | TGCGCCAGCAACAGGGGGACTCCTGACACCGGGGAGCTGTTTTTT | CASNRGTPDTGELFF
TRBJ1-1 | TRBV6-1 | NA | NA | TGTGCCAGCAATTTTCTGGGTTATGAAGCTTTCTTT | CASNFLGYEAFF
TRBJ1-4 | TRBV2 | NA | NA | TGTGCCAGCAGTCTCGGGAGGGGCAATGAAAAACTGTTTTTT | CASSLGRGNEKLFF
TRBJ2-2 | TRBV9 | NA | NA | TGTGCCAGCAGCGTAGACCAGGGAGTAGCTGGGGAGCTGTTTTTT | CASSVDQGVAGELFF
TRBJ2-2 | TRBV7-2 | NA | NA | TGTGCCAGCAGCTTAGTGTTAGCCGGGGAGCTGTTTTTT | CASSLVLAGELFF
TRBJ1-1 | TRBV30 | NA | medium-sized | TGTGCCGCGGAAAGAAACACTGAAGCTTTCTTT | CAAERNTEAFF
TRBJ2-3 | TRBV2 | NA | NA | TGTGCCAGCAGGATCACGGAACTTAAAGCAGATACGCAGTATTTT | CASRITELKADTQYF
TRBJ2-2 | TRBV7-2 | TRBD1 | NA | TGTGCCACCGAACAGGGGGCGCCGCGCACCGGGGAGCTGTTTTTT | CATEQGAPRTGELFF